The source of this T cell receptor (beta chain) is a study of cytomegalovirus exposure and HLA in healthy donors (dated by TCRdb to the late 2010s). Study-level background: An earlier analysis of approximately 640 of the donors reported 250 to 300 Gb of sequence data and approximately 110 million unique TCR beta sequences from 150 million to 200 million T cells. To predict cytomegalovirus infection status, the study combined high-throughput TCR immunosequencing, statistical association of individual TCRs with disease status, and machine learning. An earlier analysis of approximately 580 of the donors used high-throughput TCR beta sequencing to judge whether each TCR beta V gene segment behaved as functional or pseudogenic. A handful of DR-DQ haplotypes were handled as single units for association and clustering because linkage in the cohort was strong. Genome-wide SNP genotypes for about 65% of the roughly 700 donors were used in a later genetic analysis, which treated that subset as a discovery cohort. A later analysis re-examined previously published TCR beta repertoires from 610 or so donors and added high-resolution HLA genotyping to investigate patterns of TCR occurrence. Typing coverage varied by locus: roughly 629-640 donors for A, B, C, DRB1 and DQB1; more than 500 for DQA1; more than 600 for DPA1; approximately 470 for DPB1. An early release that covered 500 to 800 HLA-typed donors contained 300 to 350 gigabases of sequencing data and tens of millions of unique TCR sequences. Of the 300 to 500 genotyped donors, 70% to 90% were placed in the genetic ancestry cluster associated with self-reported Caucasian donors. On average, around 240,000 unique TCR beta nucleotide sequences were sequenced per donor among a few hundred genotyped donors of the cohort, with roughly 18% of those sequences being non-productive. Rather than using new phenotypic data, the later analysis identified candidate immune exposures from TCR beta sequences and from how often those sequences occurred across donors. The study used immunosequencing to profile the T cell repertoires of several hundred subjects and linked those repertoires to cytomegalovirus serostatus. The study aimed to test whether cataloging public T cell receptors could reveal signatures of past pathogen exposure. Besides the first cohort of roughly 640 subjects, a separate validation cohort made up of 120 different subjects was used. All discovery cohort repertoires had been generated using a single sequencing platform. HLA typing included class I and class II loci at four-digit resolution. Donor age, sex, ethnicity and CMV serostatus were collected together with the repertoire data.

The study at large found these results: A later genetic analysis reported fewer N-insertions in productive TCRs among donors in an Asian-associated ancestry cluster than the approximately 670-donor mean. A further reported finding was that TCR beta sequences accurately predicted the HLA-A and HLA-B alleles for most subjects in the first cohort. About 15 rarely observed V segments, including chromosome 9 orphons, were excluded from the earlier analysis of several hundred of the donors because counts were too low. Three of the identified cytomegalovirus-associated TCR beta chains were confirmed in vitro to be specific for cytomegalovirus antigens. According to a later analysis, parvovirus B19, influenza, CMV and Epstein-Barr virus appeared linked to several top co-occurrence clusters. Linkage disequilibrium might explain the correlated functional status among segregating V segments, but an unknown experimental factor could not be ruled out. Most TCR sequences were seen in very few donors, while some public TCRs were found in many individuals. According to a later analysis, TCR association rates differed among HLA loci, with DRB1 alleles showing the most associated TCRs and HLA-C alleles showing the fewest. Broadly in line with IMGT annotations, most TCR beta V segments showed up in productive rearrangements about 90% or about 30% of the time in an earlier analysis of several hundred of the donors. In a later genetic analysis, a missense DCLRE1C variant was associated with V-gene and J-gene trimming of TCR beta chains, and the association was replicated in an independent cohort. The study listed approximately 150 TCR beta chains as associated with cytomegalovirus. When HLA alleles, especially DR and DQ, strongly co-occurred, attributing TCR associations to individual alleles was difficult. Only TCR beta chains were sequenced in this cohort, and the absence of alpha or paired-chain data limited detectable features. The authors suggested that the approach could potentially be generalized to other disease states and immunological phenotypes. Presence/absence analyses assumed roughly uniform sequencing depth across donors, an assumption that may not hold. The sequencing pipeline was judged likely to have produced a cluster of highly shared sequence variants as a technical artifact. The only immune exposure information available for the cohort was CMV serostatus. The classifier was reported to diagnose cytomegalovirus status with high specificity and sensitivity in both the original and validation cohorts. Because HLA typing was missing for some donors at each locus, association tests included only the typed subset. In a later analysis, HLA-associated TCR beta chains showed more clonal expansion and lower generation probabilities than non-associated chains that were equally common. A later analysis found that most CMV-associated TCR beta chains appeared HLA-restricted, with HLA associations seemingly driven largely by CMV exposure. A later analysis associated 16,951 TCR beta sequences with specific HLA alleles at a false discovery rate of 0.05.

Library prep was done by the immunoSEQ multiplex PCR assay. For the multiplex PCR, a mixture combining 60 forward primers for TCR Vbeta segments and 13 reverse primers for TCR Jbeta segments was used. Amplification of the CDR3 region of rearranged TCR beta genes was performed with a multiplex PCR assay on genomic DNA. On the Illumina HiSeq System, the amplified TCR beta libraries were sequenced as 87-base-pair reads. The authors' analysis ran thus. Across the 700 or so repertoires, a later analysis counted tens of millions of unique TCR beta chains, around 10 million of which were shared by at least two donors. Raw reads were error-corrected and collapsed into unique sequences with a nearest-neighbor algorithm that merged closely related sequences to remove PCR and sequencing errors. V, D and J gene segments were assigned by aligning CDR3 sequences to IMGT reference sequences. For a sequence to be retained, a match of at least six nucleotides was required to both a V gene segment and a J gene segment. Rearrangements were classified as productive when the CDR3 lacked stop codons and remained in frame with V and J, and all other rearrangements were classified as non-productive. Following IMGT convention, CDR3 was defined as the stretch from the second conserved V-encoded cysteine to the conserved J-encoded phenylalanine. In an earlier analysis of more than 550 of the donors, sequences lacking an unambiguous match to a single V gene segment were excluded. An earlier analysis of over 450 of the donors classified V segments as functional when productive rearrangements were above 56.7% and as segregating when the standard deviation between donors was above 5%. A statistical classification framework was built for diagnosing cytomegalovirus status from the catalog of TCR beta chain sequences. V and J gene assignment, in a later analysis, came from comparing TCR nucleotide sequences with IMGT/GENE-DB human TR gene sequences. The TCRdist pipeline was used in a later analysis to assign CDR3 sequences and most-parsimonious VDJ recombination scenarios. A later analysis defined each TCR beta chain by its CDR3 amino acid sequence plus V-gene family, and excluded reads lacking a unique V-gene family. As a way to deal with suspected cross-contamination and a sequencing artifact, a later analysis dropped approximately 570 nucleotide sequences that were highly shared and had low generation probability. In a later analysis, a clonal expansion index for each public chain was calculated from normalized within-repertoire ranks of inferred template counts. In a later analysis, generation probabilities were computed with a VDJ recombination model fitted to out-of-frame rearrangements, and the resulting probabilities were checked against IGoR. A later analysis scored TCR-TCR, TCR-HLA and TCR-CMV co-occurrence with hypergeometric tests, applying a repertoire-size bias correction to TCR pairs. A later analysis estimated false discovery rates by permuting HLA or CMV assignments 20 times. In a later analysis, co-occurring TCRs were grouped with DBSCAN, and TCRdist sequence similarity was added when clustering was performed within HLA-allele-positive subsets. Co-occurrence clustering excluded repertoires with fewer than 30,000 or more than 120,000 public chains, plus five with anomalous nucleotide sharing. TCRdb re-hosts the immuneACCESS table, in-frame sequences only. Its copies lack some clones; in the studies checked, an unresolved V gene accounts for under half of them, and the cause for the rest is not known. Clone size and V and J calls were adopted from that table, with D and trimming inferred from the DNA. Recorded for this sample are more than 95,000 clones; 60% to 80% of them occurred a single time. More than 2.5% of the sample comes from the top ten.

Remarks on this clone: It has no known antigen specificity. It has no much larger one-base neighbor in the sample; base qualities were not kept.

In total, approximately 690 healthy bone marrow donors made up the cohort. Cohort members were all nominally healthy when sampled, although unrecorded immune exposures were likely present. The donor was CMV seronegative and was included in the group of 352 seronegative cohort members. Every donor gave a peripheral blood sample, and the peripheral blood mononuclear cells from that sample were used for TCR beta sequencing. The Qiagen DNeasy Blood Extraction Kit was used to extract genomic DNA from the blood cell samples. What was sequenced was PBMCs. The clonotype was recovered from a man aged 55-75 years in good health and CMV-seronegative.

Here is the DNA: TGTGCCAGCAGTGAATCCGGCCAACCGGGGGAAAAACTGTTTTTT. Its amino acids are CASSESGQPGEKLFF. The chain was built from TRBV6-1 and TRBJ1-4; the D gene cannot be resolved reliably. Counted from cysteine to phenylalanine, this CDR3 has 15 amino acids. Just the 45-base CDR3 DNA is kept, in frame starting at base 1. V is reduced by 2 bases and J by 8 bases, leaving a spacing of 15 bases between them. The germline V gene encodes CDR1 MNHNS and CDR2 SASEGT.